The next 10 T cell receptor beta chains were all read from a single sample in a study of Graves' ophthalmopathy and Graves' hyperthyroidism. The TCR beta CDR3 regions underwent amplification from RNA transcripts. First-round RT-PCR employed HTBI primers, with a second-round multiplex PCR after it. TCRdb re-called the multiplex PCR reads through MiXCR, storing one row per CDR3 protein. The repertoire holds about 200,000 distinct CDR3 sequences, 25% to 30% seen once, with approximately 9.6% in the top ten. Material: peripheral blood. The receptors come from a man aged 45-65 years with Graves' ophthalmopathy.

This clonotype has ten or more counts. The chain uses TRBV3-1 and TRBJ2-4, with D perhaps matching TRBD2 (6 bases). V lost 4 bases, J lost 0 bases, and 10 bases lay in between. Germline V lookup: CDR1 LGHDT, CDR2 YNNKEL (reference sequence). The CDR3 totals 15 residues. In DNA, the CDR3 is TGTGCCAGCAGCCCTGGGGGACTAGCCAAAAACATTCAGTACTTC. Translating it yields CASSPGGLAKNIQYF.

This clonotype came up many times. In nucleotides, the CDR3 is TGTGCCAGCAGTGAGGGCAGGGGGATCCAAGAGACCCAGTACTTC. Amino acid sequence: CASSEGRGIQETQYF. The gene calls are TRBV6-1 and TRBJ2-5, with 7 bases fitting TRBD1. The J segment lost 1 base and the V segment lost 3 bases, leaving 5 bases of the junction unmatched. The germline V gene has CDR1 MNHNS and CDR2 SASEGT. CDR3 length: 15 amino acids.

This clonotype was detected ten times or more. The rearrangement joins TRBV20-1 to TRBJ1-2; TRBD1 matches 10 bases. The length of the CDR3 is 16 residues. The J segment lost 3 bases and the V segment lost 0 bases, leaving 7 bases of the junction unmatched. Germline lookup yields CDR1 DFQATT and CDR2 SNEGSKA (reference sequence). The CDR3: CSARDFDRGLDYGYTF. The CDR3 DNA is TGCAGTGCTAGAGATTTTGACAGGGGGCTGGACTATGGCTACACCTTC.

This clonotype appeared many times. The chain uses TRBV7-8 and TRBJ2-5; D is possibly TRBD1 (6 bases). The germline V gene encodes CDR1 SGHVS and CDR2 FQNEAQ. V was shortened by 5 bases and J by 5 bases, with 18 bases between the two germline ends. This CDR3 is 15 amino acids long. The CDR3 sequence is CASSPHPDRWETQYF. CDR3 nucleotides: TGTGCCAGCAGCCCCCACCCCGACAGGTGGGAGACCCAGTACTTC.

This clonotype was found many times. The DNA for the CDR3 is TGTGCCGCGGCATCCAACAGGGCGACACCCCTCCACTTT. Its translation is CAAASNRATPLHF. V and J are TRBV19 and TRBJ1-6; D possibly corresponds to TRBD1 (6 bases). CDR3 length equals 13 residues. Germline V lookup: CDR1 LNHDA, CDR2 SQIVND (reference sequence). V was cut by 11 bases and J by 11 bases, with 19 bases left in between.

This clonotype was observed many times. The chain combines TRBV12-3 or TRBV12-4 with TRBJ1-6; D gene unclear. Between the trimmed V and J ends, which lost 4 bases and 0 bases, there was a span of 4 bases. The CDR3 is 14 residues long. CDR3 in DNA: TGTGCCAGCAGTTCAAGCTCCTATAATTCACCCCTCCACTTT. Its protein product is CASSSSSYNSPLHF.

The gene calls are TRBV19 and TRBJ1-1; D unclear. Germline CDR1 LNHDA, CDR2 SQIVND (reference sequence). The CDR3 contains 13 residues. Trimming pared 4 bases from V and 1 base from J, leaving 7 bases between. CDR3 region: CASSRAWNTEAFF. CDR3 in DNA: TGTGCCAGTAGTAGGGCGTGGAACACTGAAGCTTTCTTT.

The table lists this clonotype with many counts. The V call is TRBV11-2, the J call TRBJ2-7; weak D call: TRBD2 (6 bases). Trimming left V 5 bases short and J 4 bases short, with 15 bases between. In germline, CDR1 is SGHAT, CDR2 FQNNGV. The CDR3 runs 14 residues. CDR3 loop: CASSRGTRPYEQYF. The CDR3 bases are TGTGCCAGCAGCCGCGGGACTCGCCCTTACGAGCAGTACTTC.

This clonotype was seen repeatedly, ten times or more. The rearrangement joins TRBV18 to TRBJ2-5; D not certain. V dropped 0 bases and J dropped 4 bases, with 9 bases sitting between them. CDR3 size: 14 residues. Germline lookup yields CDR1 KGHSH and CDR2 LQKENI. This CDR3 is CASSPPRVGETQYF. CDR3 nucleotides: TGTGCCAGCTCACCACCCCGGGTCGGAGAGACCCAGTACTTC.

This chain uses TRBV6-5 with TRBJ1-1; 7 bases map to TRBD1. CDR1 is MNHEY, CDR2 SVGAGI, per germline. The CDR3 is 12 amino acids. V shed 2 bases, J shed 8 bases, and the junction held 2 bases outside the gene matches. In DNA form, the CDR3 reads TGTGCCAGCAGTTACCCGGACAGGGAAGCTTTCTTT. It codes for CASSYPDREAFF.